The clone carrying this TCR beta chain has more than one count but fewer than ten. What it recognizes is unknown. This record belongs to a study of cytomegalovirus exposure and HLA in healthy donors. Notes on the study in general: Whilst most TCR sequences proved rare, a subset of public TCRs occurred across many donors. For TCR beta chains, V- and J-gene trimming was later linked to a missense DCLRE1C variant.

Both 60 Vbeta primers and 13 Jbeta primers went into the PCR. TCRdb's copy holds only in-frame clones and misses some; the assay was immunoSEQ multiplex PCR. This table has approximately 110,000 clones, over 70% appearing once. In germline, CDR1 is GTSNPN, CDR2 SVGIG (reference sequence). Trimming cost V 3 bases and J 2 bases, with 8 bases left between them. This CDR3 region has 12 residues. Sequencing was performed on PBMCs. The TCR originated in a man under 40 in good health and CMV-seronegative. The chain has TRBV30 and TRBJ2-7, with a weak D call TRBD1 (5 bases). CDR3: CAWRGPTYEQYF. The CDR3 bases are TGTGCCTGGAGGGGGCCTACCTACGAGCAGTACTTC.